The 26 T cell receptor beta chains below were found in one sample sequenced in a study of T cell responses to AZD1222 COVID-19 vaccine. Sequencing used immunoSEQ multiplex PCR; TCRdb keeps in-frame clones, though not all of them. The data show 65,000 to 70,000 clones, roughly four fifths seen once. This material consisted of peripheral blood, taken on day 0 of AZD1222 vaccination. These receptors were obtained from an adult in good health.

The V gene is TRBV7-8, the J gene TRBJ1-4, with D tentatively TRBD1 (6 bases). The CDR3 sequence is 16 residues long. Trimming removed 7 bases from V and 8 bases from J, with 23 bases in between. The V gene's germline CDR1 is SGHVS and CDR2 FQNEAQ. The CDR3, as DNA: TGTGCCAGCACCGAATCTATGCGAGGGGGTGACGAAAAACTGTTTTTT. It translates to CASTESMRGGDEKLFF.

The rearrangement links TRBV27 to TRBJ2-5; D gene unclear. Germline V gene sequence: CDR1 MNHEY, CDR2 SMNVEV (reference sequence). Trimming removed 1 base from V and 0 bases from J, with 6 bases in between. The CDR3 covers 14 residues. This CDR3 reads CASSLLGNQETQYF. DNA for the CDR3: TGTGCCAGCAGTTTATTGGGAAACCAAGAGACCCAGTACTTC.

The V call is TRBV7-9, the J call TRBJ2-7; tentatively, D is TRBD1 (5 bases). The CDR3 is 14 residues long. Deletions cut 6 bases from V and 1 base from J, with 13 bases between. In germline, CDR1 is SEHNR, CDR2 FQNEAQ (reference sequence). This CDR3 reads CASRPSQGSYEQYF. CDR3 sequence (DNA): TGTGCCAGCAGACCATCCCAGGGTTCCTACGAGCAGTACTTC.

The DNA for the CDR3 is TGTGCCACCAGTGATTGGCAGGGAAAACTGTTTTTT. Protein sequence: CATSDWQGKLFF. The V call is TRBV24-1, the J call TRBJ1-4, with a possible D match to TRBD1 (5 bases). This CDR3 is built from 12 residues. CDR1 is KGHDR and CDR2 is SFDVKD in the germline V gene. The ends were cut back, 2 bases at V and 10 bases at J, with 7 bases in the middle.

The rearrangement joins TRBV10-1 to TRBJ2-7; D may be TRBD1 (6 bases). CDR1 and CDR2 (germline): WNHNN, SYGVQD (reference sequence). Trimming took 0 bases from V and 3 from J, leaving 18 bases between them. This CDR3 has 17 residues. As DNA, the CDR3 is TGCGCCAGCAGTGAGTCGTGGACAGCACGTGGAAACTACGAGCAGTACTTC. Its translation: CASSESWTARGNYEQYF.

The chain uses TRBV18 and TRBJ1-2, with 9 bases matching TRBD1. Germline loops: CDR1 KGHSH, CDR2 LQKENI. The V gene end was trimmed by 2 bases and the J gene end by 2 bases; junction bases not matched to a gene: 3. There are 15 residues in the CDR3. The CDR3 region is CASSPRTGENYGYTF. CDR3 in DNA: TGTGCCAGCTCACCAAGGACAGGGGAGAACTATGGCTACACCTTC.

The chain combines TRBV2 with TRBJ1-5, with D unresolved. CDR3 size: 14 residues. The V end lost 2 bases, the J end lost 1 base, and 6 bases lay between the germline ends. Germline CDR1 reads SNHLY; CDR2 reads FYNNEI. CDR3 loop: CASSEKGSNQPQHF. CDR3 DNA: TGTGCCAGCAGTGAAAAGGGAAGCAATCAGCCCCAGCATTTT.

The chain couples TRBV29-1 to TRBJ2-3; D is perhaps TRBD2 (6 bases). Germline lookup yields CDR1 SQVTM and CDR2 ANQGSEA. V gave up 3 bases and J gave up 6 bases, with 19 bases separating them. This CDR3 is built from 15 residues. The CDR3 sequence: CSVERLGPGADTQYF. As DNA, the CDR3 is TGCAGCGTTGAGAGACTAGGTCCCGGGGCGGATACGCAGTATTTT.

The chain combines TRBV27 with TRBJ1-5, with D perhaps TRBD1 (5 bases). Trimming took 6 bases from V and 0 from J, leaving 12 bases between them. Germline CDR1 is MNHEY and CDR2 is SMNVEV (reference sequence). The CDR3 has 15 amino acids. The CDR3 sequence: CASRPGQLSNQPQHF. The CDR3, as DNA: TGTGCCAGCAGACCCGGACAACTTAGCAATCAGCCCCAGCATTTT.

V and J are TRBV10-2 and TRBJ1-6; maybe TRBD1 (5 bases). The CDR3 spans 14 residues. Germline CDR1 is WSHSY and CDR2 is SAAADI. Trimming pared 6 bases from V and 8 bases from J, leaving 14 bases between. The CDR3 bases are TGCGCCAGCAGACCTCAGGGTCGGGATTCACCCCTCCACTTT. As protein: CASRPQGRDSPLHF.

There are a few counts of this clone. V gene TRBV5-6 combines with J gene TRBJ1-2, with D unresolved. With 0 bases removed from V and 0 bases from J, the gap between germline ends came to 21 bases. Germline CDR1 and CDR2: SGHDT and YYEEEE. The CDR3 runs to 19 residues. The CDR3 DNA sequence: TGTGCCAGCAGCTTGGCCGAGTTTACCTGGGCAGGAACTAACTATGGCTACACCTTC. It translates to CASSLAEFTWAGTNYGYTF.

J is TRBJ2-1 and V is TRBV3-1 (or the pseudogene TRBV3-2), with 9 bases lining up with TRBD1. V dropped 4 bases and J dropped 8; count of bases not matched to a gene: 9. Germline V lookup: CDR1 LGHDT, CDR2 YNNKEL (reference sequence). The CDR3 is made up of 15 amino acids. As DNA, the CDR3 is TGTGCCAGCAGCCCCCTAGGACAGGGGTATGATGAGCAGTTCTTC. Amino acids: CASSPLGQGYDEQFF.

The count of this clone is one. The chain uses TRBV3-1 (or the pseudogene TRBV3-2) and TRBJ2-3, with 13 nucleotides matching TRBD2. The CDR3 totals 15 residues. Germline CDR1 is LGHDT and CDR2 is YNNKEL (reference sequence). V was pared by 3 bases and J by 8 bases, with 5 bases of the junction left unmatched. CDR3 nucleotide sequence: TGTGCCAGCAGCCACGCCACTAGCGGGGGGGGTACGCAGTATTTT. Its translation: CASSHATSGGGTQYF.

The chain has TRBV2 and TRBJ2-7; 8 bases are a match to TRBD1. The CDR3 extends over 13 amino acids. Germline V lookup: CDR1 SNHLY, CDR2 FYNNEI. The ends lost 6 bases at V and 1 base at J; junction bases unmatched: 2. The CDR3 coding sequence is TGTGCCAGCAGACGGGACAGGTCCTACGAGCAGTACTTC. This sequence encodes CASRRDRSYEQYF.

V and J are TRBV7-2 and TRBJ1-5; maybe TRBD1 (5 bases). This CDR3 is built from 15 residues. Germline V gives CDR1 SGHTA, CDR2 FQGNSA. V lost 2 bases and J lost 5, with 13 bases in between. The CDR3 coding sequence is TGTGCCAGCAGCTTATTGGACGAGGGGTATCAGCCCCAGCATTTT. The encoded protein is CASSLLDEGYQPQHF.

This clone showed up just a few times. The gene calls are TRBV19 and TRBJ2-7; D is unresolved. The CDR3 has 13 residues. V dropped 7 bases and J dropped 2 bases, with 12 bases sitting between them. Germline CDR1 is LNHDA and CDR2 is SQIVND (reference sequence). The CDR3 region is CASIGSDTYEQYF. CDR3 nucleotides: TGTGCCAGTATCGGCAGTGATACCTACGAGCAGTACTTC.

This clone was counted a few times. V gene TRBV24-1 combines with J gene TRBJ2-2; 8 bases are a match to TRBD1. The V gene's germline CDR1 is KGHDR and CDR2 SFDVKD. Losses at the gene ends were 7 bases for V and 1 base for J; bases not matched to a gene: 1. This CDR3 is 14 amino acids long. CDR3: CATSGTGNTGELFF. The CDR3, as DNA: TGTGCCACCAGCGGGACAGGGAACACCGGGGAGCTGTTTTTT.

This CDR3 is CATSGPGRNQPQHF. The CDR3 region has the DNA TGTGCCACCAGTGGTCCGGGACGCAATCAGCCCCAGCATTTT. The V and J genes are TRBV24-1 and TRBJ1-5, with D possibly TRBD1 on 5 matching bases. The germline V gene has CDR1 KGHDR and CDR2 SFDVKD. V lost 5 bases and J 2 bases, leaving 9 bases between the germline ends. This CDR3 has 14 residues.

The V call is TRBV28, the J call TRBJ2-5; D tentatively reads TRBD1 or TRBD2 (6 bases each). The CDR3 consists of 15 residues. Trimming took 3 bases from V and 2 from J, leaving 13 bases between them. Germline-derived CDR1 and CDR2 are MDHEN and SYDVKM. CDR3 in amino acids: CASSFRGLGQETQYF. The CDR3 DNA reads TGTGCCAGCAGTTTCAGGGGACTTGGGCAAGAGACCCAGTACTTC.

This clone was seen just once. The rearrangement joins TRBV28 to TRBJ1-1; 8 bases line up with TRBD1. The CDR3 length is 13 residues. CDR1 and CDR2 from the germline V gene are MDHEN and SYDVKM. Trimming removed 6 bases from V and 7 bases from J; junction bases left unmatched: 7. CDR3 DNA: TGTGCCAGCAGAACTGACAGGGGCCGTGAAGCTTTCTTT. This encodes CASRTDRGREAFF.

This chain links TRBV6-1 with TRBJ2-7, with D unclear. The CDR3 is 13 amino acids. The germline V gene has CDR1 MNHNS and CDR2 SASEGT. The V end lost 0 bases, the J end lost 3 bases, and 6 bases lay between the germline ends. This chain's CDR3 is CASSEAGLYEQYF. CDR3 DNA sequence: TGTGCCAGCAGTGAAGCGGGCCTCTACGAGCAGTACTTC.

The CDR3 is CASSQTPQGGTEAFF. In nucleotides, the CDR3 is TGTGCCAGCAGCCAAACACCACAGGGGGGCACTGAAGCTTTCTTT. V is TRBV3-1 (or the pseudogene TRBV3-2) and J is TRBJ1-1, with TRBD1 matching 8 bases. CDR3 length equals 15 residues. Germline V gene lookup returns CDR1 LGHDT and CDR2 YNNKEL (reference sequence). The trim removed 2 bases at V and 4 bases at J, leaving 6 bases unmatched.

The chain carries TRBV12-3 or TRBV12-4 and TRBJ2-3, with D unclear. CDR3 length equals 11 residues. Trimming removed 3 bases from V and 4 bases from J, with 2 bases in between. The CDR3 here is CASSLADTQYF. The CDR3 DNA sequence: TGTGCCAGCAGTTTGGCAGATACGCAGTATTTT.

This rearrangement joins TRBV4-1 to TRBJ1-6, with D uncertain. This CDR3 has 15 residues. Per germline, CDR1 MGHRA and CDR2 YSYEKL. Trimming cost V 2 bases and J 7 bases, with 12 bases left between them. CDR3 sequence (DNA): TGCGCCAGCAGCCAATTAGGTGGGTCGAATTCACCCCTCCACTTT. This translates into CASSQLGGSNSPLHF.

V usage is TRBV6-2 or TRBV6-3 and J usage is TRBJ2-4; 8 positions agree with TRBD1. CDR3 length equals 16 residues. With 5 bases clipped from V and 4 bases from J, the junction kept 10 bases outside the gene matches. Germline V gene data show CDR1 as MNHEY and CDR2 as SVGEGT. The CDR3 DNA sequence: TGTGCCAGCAGTAGCATCCCGGGACAGGTGAAAAACATTCAGTACTTC. It specifies CASSSIPGQVKNIQYF.

This rearrangement joins TRBV19 to TRBJ2-3, with 7 bases lining up with TRBD2. V was clipped by 7 bases and J by 4 bases; unmatched bases: 11. CDR1 LNHDA and CDR2 SQIVND come from the germline V gene (reference sequence). There are 15 residues in the CDR3. CDR3 in DNA: TGTGCCAGTAATTCTGGCGGGGGAGTCCCAGATACGCAGTATTTT. It encodes CASNSGGGVPDTQYF.